This is a list of T cell receptor beta chains from one sample in a study of T cell responses to AZD1222 COVID-19 vaccine. Profiling relied on immunoSEQ multiplex PCR, and the TCRdb table lists in-frame clones only, not all of them. This sample has some 130,000 clones, with 65% to 90% found just once. The sample here was peripheral blood, taken 28 days after the second dose of the MenACWY control vaccine. Receptors originate from an adult who received the MenACWY meningococcal vaccine as a control. Both conserved end residues are part of each CDR3. The D gene is left open where the match is weak. Clone size is not always given. Where it is, it says once, few, many or a class for expanded clones.

TRBJ1-1 TRBV6-5 - - CASSYSGGQAFF TGTGCCAGCAGTTACTCGGGGGGGCAAGCTTTCTTT
TRBJ2-3 TRBV30 - - CAWREGLGTDTQYF TGTGCCTGGAGGGAGGGGCTGGGCACAGATACGCAGTATTTT
TRBJ2-2 TRBV10-2 - - CASSVGIGELFF TGCGCCAGCAGTGTTGGGATCGGGGAGCTGTTTTTT
TRBJ2-1 TRBV5-5 TRBD2 - CASSFILGTSGGNNEQFF TGTGCCAGCAGCTTCATTCTCGGGACTAGCGGAGGCAATAATGAGCAGTTCTTC
TRBJ2-5 TRBV4-1 TRBD2 - CASSQSKLSGRAETQYF TGCGCCAGCAGCCAATCGAAATTGAGCGGGAGGGCGGAGACCCAGTACTTC
TRBJ1-1 TRBV11-1 - - CASSLVGGQTEAFF TGTGCCAGCAGTTTAGTGGGTGGTCAGACTGAAGCTTTCTTT
TRBJ1-1 TRBV19 - - CASRNPGTGDTEAFF TGTGCCAGTAGGAATCCCGGGACGGGCGACACTGAAGCTTTCTTT
TRBJ2-2 TRBV9 TRBD1 - CASSVQSARGHTGELFF TGTGCCAGCAGCGTACAATCCGCCAGGGGGCACACCGGGGAGCTGTTTTTT
TRBJ1-1 TRBV9 - - CASSVPGTRGTEAFF TGTGCCAGCAGCGTCCCCGGGACACGGGGCACTGAAGCTTTCTTT
TRBJ1-1 TRBV19 - - CASSTSGTLQGEAFF TGTGCCAGTAGTACAAGCGGGACACTACAGGGTGAAGCTTTCTTT
TRBJ2-2 TRBV5-1 - - CASSLLGAGELFF TGCGCCAGCAGCCTACTAGGGGCCGGGGAGCTGTTTTTT
TRBJ1-5 TRBV19 - - CASSMRGGHQPQHF TGTGCCAGTAGTATGAGGGGAGGGCATCAGCCCCAGCATTTT
TRBJ2-5 TRBV29-1 - - CSVGEARQETQYF TGCAGCGTTGGGGAGGCTAGACAAGAGACCCAGTACTTC
TRBJ2-2 TRBV14 - - CASSQDTYRVGSTGELFF TGTGCCAGCAGCCAAGATACGTATAGAGTAGGGAGCACCGGGGAGCTGTTTTTT
TRBJ1-1 TRBV11-2 - - CASSKLIPANTEAFF TGTGCCAGCAGTAAGCTTATACCAGCGAACACTGAAGCTTTCTTT
TRBJ1-1 TRBV9 TRBD1 - CASSVGQGKGEAFF TGTGCCAGCAGCGTAGGACAGGGGAAGGGTGAGGCTTTCTTT
TRBJ2-3 TRBV14 TRBD2 - CASSQGTSGYHKGDTQYF TGTGCCAGCAGCCAAGGGACTAGCGGGTATCACAAGGGTGATACGCAGTATTTT
TRBJ1-2 TRBV7-9 - - CASSSVGGLDYGYTF TGTGCCAGCAGCTCAGTTGGGGGCTTAGACTATGGCTACACCTTC
TRBJ1-1 TRBV29-1 TRBD1 - CSVGTGEAFF TGCAGCGTTGGGACAGGCGAAGCTTTCTTT
TRBJ2-2 TRBV6-5 - - CASSYSRSTGELFF TGTGCCAGCAGTTACTCCCGCTCCACCGGGGAGCTGTTTTTT
TRBJ2-3 TRBV29-1 - - CSVEDSFTDTQYF TGCAGCGTTGAAGACAGCTTCACAGATACGCAGTATTTT
TRBJ1-1 TRBV19 - - CASSMGERTEAFF TGTGCCAGTAGTATGGGGGAACGGACTGAAGCTTTCTTT
TRBJ1-2 TRBV27 - - CASSFPRGDGYTF TGTGCCAGCAGTTTCCCCAGGGGCGATGGCTACACCTTC
TRBJ1-5 TRBV28 TRBD1 - CASSSGQGDNQPQHF TGTGCCAGCAGTTCTGGGCAGGGGGACAATCAGCCCCAGCATTTT
TRBJ2-5 TRBV29-1 - - CSVEATRGTQYF TGCAGCGTTGAAGCCACACGTGGGACCCAGTACTTC
TRBJ1-1 TRBV10-3 TRBD1 - CATISGTGEVGEAFF TGTGCCACTATCTCCGGGACAGGGGAAGTGGGTGAAGCTTTCTTT
TRBJ2-3 TRBV5-1 TRBD2 - CASSLTSDSRDTQYF TGCGCCAGCAGCCTGACTAGCGACAGTCGGGATACGCAGTATTTT
TRBJ2-6 TRBV12-5 - - CASGLVLSGVSGANVLTF TGTGCTAGTGGTTTGGTACTATCAGGGGTCTCTGGGGCCAACGTCCTGACTTTC
TRBJ1-5 TRBV7-8 - - CASSSASPSSFSNQPQHF TGTGCCAGCAGCTCCGCCTCTCCCTCGTCTTTTAGCAATCAGCCCCAGCATTTT
TRBJ2-5 TRBV29-1 TRBD1 - CSINRGQETQYF TGCAGCATAAACAGGGGGCAAGAGACCCAGTACTTC
TRBJ2-1 TRBV19 - - CASSGAGRYTWGEQFF TGTGCCAGTAGTGGGGCGGGACGCTACACATGGGGAGAGCAGTTCTTC
TRBJ2-3 TRBV7-2 - - CASSSTGSDTQYF TGTGCCAGCAGTTCGACGGGGTCAGATACGCAGTATTTT
TRBJ1-5 TRBV29-1 TRBD1 - CSVVTGVNQPQHF TGCAGCGTCGTGACAGGGGTCAATCAGCCCCAGCATTTT
TRBJ2-7 TRBV10-3 TRBD2 - CAISESYSTGTSGRVSYEQYF TGTGCCATCAGTGAGTCTTACAGTACCGGGACTAGCGGGAGGGTCTCCTACGAGCAGTACTTC
TRBJ2-3 TRBV9 TRBD2 - CASSVAASGGKVTDTQYF TGTGCCAGCAGCGTAGCGGCTAGCGGGGGCAAGGTAACAGATACGCAGTATTTT
TRBJ1-1 TRBV14 - - CASSLITGFTEAFF TGTGCCAGCAGCCTAATCACAGGATTCACTGAAGCTTTCTTT
TRBJ1-1 TRBV6-5 - - CASNRLGEAFF TGTGCCAGCAATAGACTCGGGGAAGCTTTCTTT
TRBJ2-5 TRBV19 TRBD1 - CASSPLRRDRGQETQYF TGTGCCAGTAGTCCACTCCGCCGGGACAGGGGCCAAGAGACCCAGTACTTC
TRBJ2-7 TRBV6-4 - once CASSIYFGSSYEQYF TGTGCCAGCAGTATATATTTTGGCAGCTCCTACGAGCAGTACTTC